What follows are 16 T cell receptor beta chains derived from one specimen sequenced in a study of identical twins. TCRdb re-analysed the 5' RACE reads in MiXCR, keeping a single row per CDR3 protein. The sample yields more than 600,000 distinct CDR3 sequences, 18% seen once. This sample also appeared in a second study, on T cells expressing NK-cell markers.

The sample consisted of PBMCs. Source of these receptors: a woman between 18 and 29 years old in good health.

This clonotype was counted a few times. This sequence joins TRBV5-1 and TRBJ1-1, with D tentatively TRBD1 (6 bases). CDR3 size: 15 residues. V shed 4 bases and J shed 4 bases, with 17 bases lying between them. Germline CDR1 SGHRS, CDR2 YFSETQ. CDR3 in amino acids: CASSGGGGRSTEAFF. DNA for the CDR3: TGCGCCAGCAGCGGAGGAGGGGGTCGGTCCACTGAAGCTTTCTTT.

V is TRBV7-2 and J is TRBJ2-3, with no clear D. This CDR3 is built from 15 residues. CDR1 SGHTA and CDR2 FQGNSA come from the germline V gene. The V end was cut by 7 bases, the J end by 4 bases, with 18 bases between. This CDR3 reads CASTPSGLGADTQYF. In DNA, the CDR3 is TGTGCCAGCACCCCCTCCGGGCTTGGCGCAGATACGCAGTATTTT.

The gene calls are TRBV12-3 or TRBV12-4 and TRBJ2-1, with TRBD2 identical over 10 bases. The CDR3 runs to 16 residues. V was clipped by 8 bases and J by 0 bases; unmatched bases: 7. CDR3 loop: CASAWTSGSSYNEQFF. For the CDR3, the DNA is TGTGCCAGCGCATGGACTAGCGGTAGCTCCTACAATGAGCAGTTCTTC.

The J gene is TRBJ2-2, the V gene TRBV5-1; possibly TRBD1 for D (5 bases). The V end was cut by 0 bases, the J end by 3 bases, with 6 bases between. The CDR3 is made up of 14 amino acids. The V gene's germline CDR1 is SGHRS and CDR2 YFSETQ. The CDR3 DNA reads TGCGCCAGCAGCTTGGAAGGGGACACCGGGGAGCTGTTTTTT. It is translated as CASSLEGDTGELFF.

The J gene is TRBJ2-7, the V gene TRBV14, with D tentatively TRBD2 (6 bases). Germline loops: CDR1 SGHDN, CDR2 FVKESK. Between the trimmed V and J ends, which lost 3 bases and 1 base, there was a span of 16 bases. The CDR3 is 16 residues long. The CDR3 sequence is CASSQGTAGTSYEQYF. CDR3 nucleotides: TGTGCCAGCAGCCAGGGTACCGCGGGGACGTCCTACGAGCAGTACTTC.

This clonotype was recorded a few times. This rearrangement joins TRBV7-3 to TRBJ2-1, with D tentatively TRBD2 (5 bases). CDR1 and CDR2 (germline): SGHTA, FQGTGA. This CDR3 comprises 16 residues. Trimming took 5 bases from V and 1 from J, leaving 15 bases between them. The CDR3 DNA is TGTGCCAGCAGCCCCTCAGGCGGGCATTCCTACAATGAGCAGTTCTTC. Amino acid sequence: CASSPSGGHSYNEQFF.

The chain uses TRBV20-1 and TRBJ2-3; D is ambiguous. Looked up from germline, CDR1 is DFQATT and CDR2 is SNEGSKA (reference sequence). Deletions cut 5 bases from V and 2 bases from J, with 23 bases between. The CDR3 runs to 17 residues. CDR3 coding DNA: TGCAGTGCTGACGCCCCAAGTATAGCAGAACACACAGATACGCAGTATTTT. Encoded protein: CSADAPSIAEHTDTQYF.

The chain uses TRBV28 and TRBJ2-7; D is ambiguous. Trimming took off 6 bases at V and 1 base at J, with 7 bases between the two ends. The CDR3 is 12 amino acids. The germline V gene has CDR1 MDHEN and CDR2 SYDVKM. The CDR3 DNA sequence: TGTGCCAGCAGGGTGGCGTCCTACGAGCAGTACTTC. Amino acid sequence: CASRVASYEQYF.

This clonotype was picked up many times. The chain carries TRBV27 and TRBJ2-2, with D maybe TRBD2 (6 bases). There are 18 residues in the CDR3. The V end was cut by 2 bases, the J end by 0 bases, with 16 bases between. CDR1 is MNHEY, CDR2 SMNVEV, per germline (reference sequence). The CDR3 here is CASSLEGLLPSNTGELFF. For the CDR3, the DNA is TGTGCCAGCAGTTTAGAGGGACTTCTCCCATCGAACACCGGGGAGCTGTTTTTT.

There are a few counts of this clonotype. V is TRBV20-1 and J is TRBJ2-5, with D uncertain. The CDR3 is made up of 10 amino acids. Trimming took 1 base from V and 5 from J, leaving 2 bases between them. Germline CDR1 reads DFQATT; CDR2 reads SNEGSKA (reference sequence). The CDR3 nucleotides read TGCAGTGCTAGAGTTGAGACCCAGTACTTC. Its translation: CSARVETQYF.

The rearrangement uses TRBV20-1 and TRBJ2-1; D is ambiguous. The CDR3 consists of 16 residues. From germline, CDR1 is DFQATT and CDR2 SNEGSKA (reference sequence). V lost 5 bases and J lost 2, with 19 bases in between. Here the CDR3 DNA reads TGCAGTGCTCTCACCTTGGCACTCTCCCCCTACAATGAGCAGTTCTTC. Encoded protein: CSALTLALSPYNEQFF.

V gene TRBV15 combines with J gene TRBJ1-2; 7 bases are shared with TRBD1. This CDR3 has 15 amino acids. From germline, CDR1 is LNHNV and CDR2 YYDKDF (reference sequence). The ends lost 3 bases at V and 2 bases at J; junction bases unmatched: 6. The CDR3 reads CATSSLGQFNYGYTF. In DNA form, the CDR3 reads TGTGCCACCAGCAGCCTGGGACAGTTCAACTATGGCTACACCTTC.

V gene TRBV3-1 combines with J gene TRBJ2-7; no clear D gene. CDR1 LGHDT and CDR2 YNNKEL come from the germline V gene (reference sequence). This CDR3 contains 11 residues. V was clipped by 4 bases and J by 8 bases, with 9 bases between them. The CDR3 here is CASSLATKQYF. The CDR3 DNA reads as TGTGCCAGCAGCCTGGCTACGAAGCAGTACTTC.

This clonotype came up a few times. The junction and the germline gene differ at one end; a read error may be behind it. The rearrangement uses TRBV5-1 and TRBJ2-7; a possible D gene is TRBD2 (6 bases). The CDR3 has 14 residues. Germline V gene lookup returns CDR1 SGHRS and CDR2 YFSETQ. CDR3 DNA: TGCGCCAGCAGCGGAGGGACTCCCTCCAACGAGCAGTACTTC. As protein: CASSGGTPSNEQYF.

The rearrangement joins TRBV12-3 or TRBV12-4 to TRBJ2-1; 8 positions match TRBD2. The CDR3 totals 15 residues. J gave up 5 bases and V 4 bases, and 7 bases lay outside the gene matches. The DNA for the CDR3 is TGTGCCAGCAGTTCGGGACTAGGGGACCACAATGAGCAGTTCTTC. It is translated as CASSSGLGDHNEQFF.

This clonotype was found once. V is TRBV7-9 and J is TRBJ1-1; maybe TRBD1 (5 bases). V lost 10 bases and J lost 3, with 15 bases in between. Germline V gene sequence: CDR1 SEHNR, CDR2 FQNEAQ (reference sequence). This CDR3 spans 13 amino acids. This chain's CDR3 is CATKGYRDTEAFF. The CDR3 DNA is TGTGCCACCAAGGGGTACCGGGACACTGAAGCTTTCTTT.